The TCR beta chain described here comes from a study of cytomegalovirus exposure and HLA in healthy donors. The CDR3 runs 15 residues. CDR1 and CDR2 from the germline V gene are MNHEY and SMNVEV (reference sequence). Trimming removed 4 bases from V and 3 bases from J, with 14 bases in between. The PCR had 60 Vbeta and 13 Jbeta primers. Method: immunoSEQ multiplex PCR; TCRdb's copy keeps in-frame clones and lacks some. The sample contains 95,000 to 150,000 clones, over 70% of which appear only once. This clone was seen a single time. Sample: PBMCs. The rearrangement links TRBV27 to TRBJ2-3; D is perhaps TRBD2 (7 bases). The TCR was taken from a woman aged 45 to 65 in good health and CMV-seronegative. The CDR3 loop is CASSWGGLGTDTQYF. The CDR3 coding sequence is TGTGCCAGCAGTTGGGGGGGCTTGGGGACAGATACGCAGTATTTT.